Described below is a single TCR beta chain sequence and its context. Its specificity is unknown. This sample was included in a study of brain T cells in children with intractable seizures. The V gene end was trimmed by 4 bases and the J gene end by 1 base; junction bases not matched to a gene: 9. This CDR3 has 16 amino acids. Per germline, CDR1 SGHRS and CDR2 YFSETQ. The table came from immunoSEQ multiplex PCR; TCRdb's copy has only in-frame clones and leaves some out. The table lists about 320,000 clones, more than 85% of them singletons. Sample time point: blood from clinic visit 5 months post-surgery; TSC patient then seizure free. Only cases whose brain tissue showed the highest T cell transcript signatures were sequenced. At least one anti-epileptic drug was given before surgery. Study results and caveats: Patients' HCMV serostatus was unknown; virus specificity rests on CDR3 similarity alone. Absence of clones before surgery may stem from lower sequencing depth.

The source is a boy under three years old with tuberous sclerosis and intractable seizures. The sample consisted of peripheral blood, taken approximately 5 months after surgery. The V and J genes are TRBV5-1 and TRBJ2-3; 7 nucleotides match TRBD2. CDR3 protein: CASSLTPSGGTDTQYF. In DNA, the CDR3 is TGCGCCAGCAGCCTGACCCCCAGCGGGGGCACAGATACGCAGTATTTT. The whole variable domain, filled in from reference TRBV5-1 and TRBJ2-3, reads KAGVTQTPRYLIKTRGQQVTLSCSPISGHRSVSWYQQTPGQGLQFLFEYFSETQRNKGNFPGRFSGRQFSNSRSEMNVSTLELGDSALYLCASSLTPSGGTDTQYFGPGTRLTVL.